The entry that follows covers one T cell receptor (beta chain) sequence. This may come from a read error, since a much larger clone is one base off. This specimen comes from a study of blood T cells in healthy people across ages. A second PCR, run for about 7 to 12 cycles, used a sample-barcoded 5' primer plus a J-beta primer mix. TCRdb analysed the 5' RACE reads with MiXCR anew, one entry per CDR3 protein. Of hundreds of thousands of distinct CDR3 sequences in the sample, approximately 30% are singletons; the top ten hold roughly 14%. Germline V gene lookup returns CDR1 SGHTA and CDR2 FQGNSA. V was clipped by 2 bases and J by 8 bases, with 12 bases between them. This CDR3 is built from 14 residues.

The sequenced material came from blood. This sequence joins TRBV7-2 and TRBJ1-4; D ambiguous. The TCR comes from a woman older than 75 in good health. CDR3 sequence: CTSSLREGLEKLFF. In DNA, the CDR3 is TGTACCAGCAGCTTACGTGAAGGGTTGGAAAAACTGTTTTTT.